These 9 T cell receptor beta chains originate from one sample sequenced in a study of blood T cell repertoires in COVID-19. The assay was immunoSEQ multiplex PCR, and TCRdb's table has in-frame clones only and misses some. The profile shows 250,000 to 300,000 clones, about 89% of them singletons. The specimen sequenced was peripheral blood. Every receptor here comes from a woman aged 55-75 years with acute or convalescent COVID-19.

A note on this clone: A read error may produce the germline difference seen at one junction end. The gene calls are TRBV4-1 and TRBJ2-2; 8 positions agree with TRBD2. Germline V gene data show CDR1 as MGHRA and CDR2 as YSYEKL. CDR3 length: 18 amino acids. The CDR3 here is CASSEETPGLAYGGELFF. CDR3 DNA sequence: TGCGCCAGCAGCGAAGAGACTCCCGGACTAGCCTATGGCGGGGAGCTGTTTTTT.

The chain links TRBV5-6 to TRBJ1-6; 9 nucleotides align to TRBD1. CDR3 size: 15 residues. The V and J ends lost 3 bases and 5 bases, in that order; junction bases with no gene match: 3. Germline lookup yields CDR1 SGHDT and CDR2 YYEEEE. CDR3 DNA sequence: TGTGCCAGCAGCTACCGGGACAGGGATAATTCACCCCTCCACTTT. Encoded protein: CASSYRDRDNSPLHF.

CDR3 DNA: TGTGCCAGCAGCCTAATTTCGGCAAGACAGGTCTACGGCTACACCTTC. Encoded protein: CASSLISARQVYGYTF. This chain connects TRBV28 to TRBJ1-2; possible D gene TRBD1, 6 bases. The V gene lost 6 bases and the J gene lost 8 bases, with 25 bases spanning the gap. CDR1 is MDHEN, CDR2 SYDVKM, per germline. The CDR3 is made up of 16 amino acids.

This chain joins TRBV28 and TRBJ1-1, with 7 positions matching TRBD1. The CDR3 is 15 amino acids. With 2 bases clipped from V and 0 bases from J, the junction kept 3 bases outside the gene matches. Germline V gene sequence: CDR1 MDHEN, CDR2 SYDVKM. In nucleotides, the CDR3 is TGTGCCAGCAGTTTACGACAGGGTCTGAACACTGAAGCTTTCTTT. Translation: CASSLRQGLNTEAFF.

V is TRBV10-2 and J is TRBJ1-5; unclear D gene. The CDR3 runs to 13 residues. Trimming removed 2 bases at V and 6 bases at J, with 8 bases between. Germline V CDR1 and CDR2: WSHSY, SAAADI. This CDR3 reads CASSEPVGQPQHF. CDR3 DNA sequence: TGCGCCAGCAGTGAGCCGGTCGGTCAGCCCCAGCATTTT.

The chain employs TRBV10-3 and TRBJ1-3, with D maybe TRBD1 (5 bases). Per the germline V gene, CDR1 is ENHRY and CDR2 is SYGVKD. This CDR3 has 13 residues. Trimming shortened V by 10 bases and J by 2 bases, and 12 bases separated the two germline ends. In nucleotides, the CDR3 is TGTGCCACCAAGGGAGGGGCTGGAAACACCATATATTTT. It encodes CATKGGAGNTIYF.

The CDR3 sequence is CSVLLRDRGGFVYF. As DNA, the CDR3 is TGCAGCGTGCTGCTCCGGGACAGGGGGGGCTTTGTATATTTT. The V gene is TRBV29-1, the J gene TRBJ1-3, with TRBD1 matching over 11 bases. CDR1 is SQVTM, CDR2 ANQGSEA, per germline. With V trimmed by 6 bases and J by 14 bases, 15 bases remained unmatched. The CDR3 spans 14 residues.

The chain couples TRBV4-2 to TRBJ1-2; weak D call: TRBD1 (5 bases). The CDR3 sequence is 13 residues long. The germline V and J ends were trimmed by 0 bases and 8 bases, with 10 bases remaining between them. Looked up from germline, CDR1 is LGHNA and CDR2 is YNFKEQ. The CDR3 DNA is TGTGCCAGCAGCCAAGACAGGGCGCGAGGCTACACCTTC. Protein sequence: CASSQDRARGYTF.

J is TRBJ1-3 and V is TRBV15; no firm D call. From germline, CDR1 is LNHNV and CDR2 YYDKDF (reference sequence). V was pared by 0 bases and J by 0 bases, with 3 bases between. The CDR3 covers 14 residues. In DNA, the CDR3 is TGTGCCACCAGCAGAGACCTCTCTGGAAACACCATATATTTT. It encodes CATSRDLSGNTIYF. Looking up the rest from reference TRBV15 and TRBJ1-3 gives the full variable domain: DAMVIQNPRYQVTQFGKPVTLSCSQTLNHNVMYWYQQKSSQAPKLLFHYYDKDFNNEADTPDNFQSRRPNTSFCFLDIRSPGLGDTAMYLCATSRDLSGNTIYFGEGSWLTVV.